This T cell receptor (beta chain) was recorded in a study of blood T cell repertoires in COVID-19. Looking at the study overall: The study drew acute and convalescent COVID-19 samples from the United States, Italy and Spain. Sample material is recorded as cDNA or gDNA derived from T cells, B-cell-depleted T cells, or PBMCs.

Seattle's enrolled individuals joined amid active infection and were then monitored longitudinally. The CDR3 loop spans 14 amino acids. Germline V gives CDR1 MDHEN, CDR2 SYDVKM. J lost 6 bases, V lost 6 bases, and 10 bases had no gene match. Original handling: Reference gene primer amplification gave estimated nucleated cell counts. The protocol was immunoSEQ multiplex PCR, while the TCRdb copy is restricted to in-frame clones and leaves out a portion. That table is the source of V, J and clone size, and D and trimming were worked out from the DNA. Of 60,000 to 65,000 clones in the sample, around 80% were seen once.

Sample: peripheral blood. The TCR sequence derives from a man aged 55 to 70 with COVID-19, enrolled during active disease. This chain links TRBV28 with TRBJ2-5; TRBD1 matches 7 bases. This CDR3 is CASRAGTVVKTQYF. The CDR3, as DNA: TGTGCCAGCAGGGCCGGGACAGTCGTGAAGACCCAGTACTTC.